Below are 13 T cell receptor beta chains sequenced from a single sample in a study of T cell repertoires in cytomegalovirus infection. For these receptors, no antigen is known. TCRdb called the reads again in MiXCR, with one record for every CDR3 protein. The table includes 100,000 to 120,000 distinct CDR3 sequences, 30% to 35% detected once. This sample comprised CD8+ T cells from cultured PBMCs, obtained from culture after CMV antigen stimulation. The receptors originated from a human donor in good health (CMV status not recorded). Some clones in this sample may be carry-over from other donors' samples.

This chain connects TRBV11-2 to TRBJ2-7, with 7 bases identical to TRBD2. Looked up from germline, CDR1 is SGHAT and CDR2 is FQNNGV. This CDR3 comprises 17 residues. V lost 2 bases to trimming and J lost 3 bases; unmatched junction nucleotides: 13. CDR3 sequence (DNA): TGTGCCAGCAGCTTATGGATCCGGGACTACCGCCGCTACGAGCAGTACTTC. It encodes CASSLWIRDYRRYEQYF. The full variable domain, completed using reference TRBV11-2 and TRBJ2-7, is EAGVAQSPRYKIIEKRQSVAFWCNPISGHATLYWYQQILGQGPKLLIQFQNNGVVDDSQLPKDRFSAERLKGVDSTLKIQPAKLEDSAVYLCASSLWIRDYRRYEQYFGPGTRLTVT.

The chain employs TRBV7-9 and TRBJ1-2; D call uncertain. This CDR3 is built from 16 residues. Germline V gene lookup returns CDR1 SEHNR and CDR2 FQNEAQ (reference sequence). Trimming pared 1 base from V and 0 bases from J, leaving 12 bases between. The CDR3 protein is CASSLGIRGSNYGYTF. The CDR3 coding sequence is TGTGCCAGCAGCTTAGGGATCCGGGGATCTAACTATGGCTACACCTTC.

This chain joins TRBV7-9 and TRBJ2-3; possible D gene TRBD1, 6 bases. Trimming shortened V by 5 bases and J by 4 bases, and 10 bases separated the two germline ends. The CDR3 has 13 amino acids. The germline gives CDR1 SEHNR, CDR2 FQNEAQ (reference sequence). CDR3 region: CASSPQGSDTQYF. The CDR3 DNA reads TGTGCCAGCAGCCCGCAGGGGTCAGATACGCAGTATTTT.

This CDR3 is CASSHVVDAMDTQYF. The CDR3 bases are TGTGCCAGCAGCCACGTCGTGGACGCGATGGATACGCAGTATTTT. V and J are TRBV7-3 and TRBJ2-3, with D hard to call. V was cut by 5 bases and J by 6 bases, with 18 bases left in between. The CDR3 extends over 15 amino acids. CDR1 and CDR2 (germline): SGHTA, FQGTGA.

This clonotype occurred a few times. V usage is TRBV4-1 and J usage is TRBJ1-5; D gene unclear. The CDR3 loop spans 15 amino acids. V lost 1 base, J lost 3 bases, and 10 bases lay in between. The germline CDR1 and CDR2 sequences are MGHRA and YSYEKL. CDR3 DNA sequence: TGCGCCAGCAGCCAAGGTATAGGGTCCAATCAGCCCCAGCATTTT. It translates to CASSQGIGSNQPQHF.

The V call is TRBV28, the J call TRBJ1-1; no clear D. The CDR3 has 15 residues. The V end lost 3 bases, the J end lost 1 base, and 12 bases lay between the germline ends. Germline V lookup: CDR1 MDHEN, CDR2 SYDVKM. CDR3 in DNA: TGTGCCAGCAGTTTGTTCGGGGAGCCGAACACTGAAGCTTTCTTT. Translating gives CASSLFGEPNTEAFF. Complete variable domain (other parts from reference TRBV28 and TRBJ1-1): DVKVTQSSRYLVKRTGEKVFLECVQDMDHENMFWYRQDPGLGLRLIYFSYDVKMKEKGDIPEGYSVSREKKERFSLILESASTNQTSMYLCASSLFGEPNTEAFFGQGTRLTVV.

This clonotype was seen more than once but under ten times. The gene calls are TRBV7-6 and TRBJ2-7; D not resolved. V lost 1 base to trimming and J lost 2 bases, with 6 bases between them. Germline V CDR1 and CDR2: SGHVS, FNYEAQ. This CDR3 contains 13 residues. CDR3 protein: CASSLERTYEQYF. The CDR3 DNA follows: TGTGCCAGCAGCTTAGAACGGACCTACGAGCAGTACTTC.

V gene TRBV4-1 combines with J gene TRBJ2-7; no definite D call. The CDR3 is 13 amino acids. The V gene lost 0 bases and the J gene lost 2 bases, with 5 bases spanning the gap. CDR1 and CDR2 (germline): MGHRA, YSYEKL. The CDR3, as DNA: TGCGCCAGCAGCCAAGACTCAGCCTACGAGCAGTACTTC. Its translation: CASSQDSAYEQYF.

There are a few counts of this clonotype. The chain recombines TRBV29-1 with TRBJ2-1; 7 bases are a match to TRBD2. Per the germline V gene, CDR1 is SQVTM and CDR2 is ANQGSEA. Germline trimming cut 0 bases from V and 6 bases from J; bases unmatched to any gene: 11. The CDR3 sequence is 16 residues long. CDR3: CSVEEAGRWVINEQFF. The CDR3, as DNA: TGCAGCGTTGAAGAAGCGGGGAGGTGGGTGATCAATGAGCAGTTCTTC.

Ten or more counts support this clonotype. The chain carries TRBV7-8 and TRBJ1-2; 7 nucleotides match TRBD1. The V gene end was trimmed by 5 bases and the J gene end by 9 bases; junction bases not matched to a gene: 15. This CDR3 region has 15 residues. Germline V gene lookup returns CDR1 SGHVS and CDR2 FQNEAQ. CDR3 in DNA: TGTGCCAGCAGCCCCGGGGCGGCGTCAGGGGGGAGCTACACCTTC. It is translated as CASSPGAASGGSYTF.

This clonotype was seen only a few times. The genes are TRBV27 and TRBJ2-7; a weak D match, TRBD1 (5 bases). CDR1 is MNHEY, CDR2 SMNVEV, per germline (reference sequence). V was pared by 0 bases and J by 5 bases, with 11 bases between. The CDR3 consists of 14 residues. The CDR3 reads CASSLSGQPDEQYF. The CDR3 bases are TGTGCCAGCAGTTTATCGGGGCAGCCGGACGAGCAGTACTTC.

This clonotype was counted only a few times. The chain recombines TRBV19 with TRBJ2-5; TRBD1 matches 12 bases. The germline V gene has CDR1 LNHDA and CDR2 SQIVND (reference sequence). V dropped 5 bases and J dropped 5; count of bases not matched to a gene: 6. CDR3 length equals 15 residues. CDR3 sequence: CASSRRDRGQETQYF. The CDR3 DNA follows: TGTGCCAGTAGTCGAAGGGACAGGGGGCAGGAGACCCAGTACTTC.

This clonotype showed up many times. The chain recombines TRBV7-9 with TRBJ2-2; the match to TRBD2 covers 9 bases. The CDR3 runs to 20 residues. Unmatched junction bases numbered 18, after V lost 5 bases and J lost 2 bases. Germline lookup yields CDR1 SEHNR and CDR2 FQNEAQ (reference sequence). The CDR3 DNA is TGTGCCAGCAGCCTACCGGCCTCAGTGCTAGCGGGGCCAAACACCGGGGAGCTGTTTTTT. Amino acid sequence: CASSLPASVLAGPNTGELFF. Supplemented by reference TRBV7-9 and TRBJ2-2, the full variable domain reads DTGVSQNPRHKITKRGQNVTFRCDPISEHNRLYWYRQTLGQGPEFLTYFQNEAQLEKSRLLSDRFSAERPKGSFSTLEIQRTEQGDSAMYLCASSLPASVLAGPNTGELFFGEGSRLTVL.